These 23 T cell receptor beta chains came from one sample sequenced in a study of a mutant IDH1 vaccine in newly diagnosed glioma. Produced via immunoSEQ multiplex PCR; TCRdb's table is partial and in-frame only. This table has some 15,000 clones, 85% to 90% appearing once. Time point specified: baseline, week 1 (first vaccination visit). The treatment denotes: pre-vaccination baseline after standard-of-care therapy. The sample in question was PBMCs, obtained from a glioma patient treated with radiotherapy, temozolomide or both. These receptors were taken from a woman in her thirties or forties with glioma. Some clones in this sample may be carry-over from other donors' samples.

V usage is TRBV11-3 and J usage is TRBJ2-2; possibly TRBD2 for D (6 bases). The CDR3 totals 12 residues. The V end lost 3 bases, the J end lost 8 bases, and 7 bases lay between the germline ends. From germline, CDR1 is SGHNT and CDR2 YENEEA. The CDR3 nucleotides read TGTGCCAGCAGCTTCGGACTAGGGGAGCTGTTTTTT. This translates into CASSFGLGELFF.

The chain employs TRBV19 and TRBJ1-2; unclear D gene. The length of the CDR3 is 13 residues. Between the trimmed V and J ends, which lost 4 bases and 4 bases, there was a span of 10 bases. Germline loops: CDR1 LNHDA, CDR2 SQIVND (reference sequence). The CDR3 region has the DNA TGTGCCAGTAGTAGGACTCCTGGCTATGGCTACACCTTC. Translation: CASSRTPGYGYTF.

The chain couples TRBV5-4 to TRBJ2-7, with 7 nucleotides matching TRBD2. CDR1 is SGHNT and CDR2 is YYREEE in the germline V gene (reference sequence). The CDR3 has 13 amino acids. Trimming took 0 bases from V and 7 from J; bases not matched to a gene: 4. The CDR3 sequence is CASSLGGGGEQYF. The CDR3 DNA reads as TGTGCCAGCAGCTTGGGGGGCGGGGGTGAGCAGTACTTC.

The rearrangement links TRBV4-1 to TRBJ1-1; D is unresolved. Trimming removed 3 bases at V and 0 bases at J, with 11 bases between. The CDR3 runs 15 residues. Germline CDR1 reads MGHRA; CDR2 reads YSYEKL. The CDR3, as DNA: TGCGCCAGCAGCCACCCTGGGAGTATGAACACTGAAGCTTTCTTT. Residues: CASSHPGSMNTEAFF.

The rearrangement joins TRBV19 to TRBJ1-1, with D perhaps TRBD1 (6 bases). V lost 7 bases and J lost 10, with 19 bases in between. The CDR3 is 13 residues long. CDR1 and CDR2 (germline): LNHDA, SQIVND (reference sequence). CDR3 bases: TGTGCCAGTAAAATCCGGGGGCAGAGTGGAGCTTTCTTT. Amino acids: CASKIRGQSGAFF.

The chain has TRBV28 and TRBJ1-1; D is unresolved. With 2 bases removed from V and 0 bases from J, the gap between germline ends came to 10 bases. The germline V gene has CDR1 MDHEN and CDR2 SYDVKM. The CDR3 length is 15 residues. CDR3 sequence: CASSLPPPLNTEAFF. In nucleotides, the CDR3 is TGTGCCAGCAGTTTACCCCCACCCCTGAACACTGAAGCTTTCTTT.

The CDR3: CAWSVQPTNYGYTF. The CDR3 DNA is TGTGCCTGGAGTGTACAGCCTACTAACTATGGCTACACCTTC. The V gene is TRBV30, the J gene TRBJ1-2, with D hard to call. The CDR3 consists of 14 residues. Germline values: CDR1 GTSNPN, CDR2 SVGIG (reference sequence). Trimming stripped 0 bases from V and 0 bases from J, with 8 bases between.

This clone has just one count. The chain couples TRBV28 to TRBJ1-1; D possibly corresponds to TRBD1 (5 bases). Trimming took 2 bases from V and 0 from J, leaving 7 bases between them. The CDR3 is 14 residues long. The germline V gene encodes CDR1 MDHEN and CDR2 SYDVKM. The CDR3 region is CASSLRGLNTEAFF. The CDR3 bases are TGTGCCAGCAGTTTAAGGGGCTTGAACACTGAAGCTTTCTTT. Filled out from reference TRBV28 and TRBJ1-1, the complete variable domain reads DVKVTQSSRYLVKRTGEKVFLECVQDMDHENMFWYRQDPGLGLRLIYFSYDVKMKEKGDIPEGYSVSREKKERFSLILESASTNQTSMYLCASSLRGLNTEAFFGQGTRLTVV.

The rearrangement links TRBV2 to TRBJ2-5; D gene uncertain. Germline-derived CDR1 and CDR2 are SNHLY and FYNNEI. This CDR3 is built from 13 residues. Trimming cost V 0 bases and J 4 bases, with 6 bases left between them. In DNA form, the CDR3 reads TGTGCCAGCAGTGAAGCCTTAGGAGAGACCCAGTACTTC. Translation gives CASSEALGETQYF.

CDR3 nucleotides: TGCGCCAGCAGCCGGGCCGGGGCCTTTAATGAAAAACTGTTTTTT. The encoded protein is CASSRAGAFNEKLFF. The rearrangement links TRBV4-1 to TRBJ1-4, with a possible D match to TRBD1 (5 bases). CDR1 MGHRA and CDR2 YSYEKL come from the germline V gene. Trimming pared 4 bases from V and 4 bases from J, leaving 13 bases between. The CDR3 extends over 15 amino acids.

The gene calls are TRBV30 and TRBJ1-2, with D perhaps TRBD1 (5 bases). The CDR3 runs 13 residues. The ends were cut back, 0 bases at V and 4 bases at J, with 9 bases in the middle. Germline V CDR1 and CDR2: GTSNPN, SVGIG (reference sequence). CDR3 region: CAWSVQGLYGYTF. CDR3 sequence (DNA): TGTGCCTGGAGTGTCCAGGGCCTCTATGGCTACACCTTC.

The chain is built from TRBV6-5 and TRBJ1-1; D is possibly TRBD1 (6 bases). The CDR3 contains 15 residues. Per the germline V gene, CDR1 is MNHEY and CDR2 is SVGAGI. The V end was cut by 0 bases, the J end by 0 bases, with 8 bases between. CDR3 sequence: CASSYSRGMNTEAFF. The CDR3 coding sequence is TGTGCCAGCAGTTACTCGAGGGGGATGAACACTGAAGCTTTCTTT.

The J gene is TRBJ2-7, the V gene TRBV5-1; D not certain. Trimming took off 1 base at V and 0 bases at J, with 11 bases between the two ends. This CDR3 region has 15 residues. Germline V CDR1 and CDR2: SGHRS, YFSETQ. Here the CDR3 reads CASSLTDGSSYEQYF. CDR3 DNA sequence: TGCGCCAGCAGCTTGACCGACGGAAGCTCCTACGAGCAGTACTTC.

V and J are TRBV9 and TRBJ2-7; D uncertain. Germline assignment: CDR1 SGDLS and CDR2 YYNGEE. V gave up 0 bases and J gave up 2 bases, with 9 bases separating them. The CDR3 is 14 residues long. Written as DNA, the CDR3 is TGTGCCAGCAGCGTAGGCGAAGGACCCTACGAGCAGTACTTC. This sequence encodes CASSVGEGPYEQYF. Supplemented by reference TRBV9 and TRBJ2-7, the full variable domain reads DSGVTQTPKHLITATGQRVTLRCSPRSGDLSVYWYQQSLDQGLQFLIQYYNGEERAKGNILERFSAQQFPDLHSELNLSSLELGDSALYFCASSVGEGPYEQYFGPGTRLTVT.

This clone was picked up a small number of times. This sequence joins TRBV5-4 and TRBJ1-1; no clear D. V shed 4 bases and J shed 3 bases, with 13 bases lying between them. The CDR3 contains 14 residues. From germline, CDR1 is SGHNT and CDR2 YYREEE (reference sequence). The CDR3 reads CASSLGWVDTEAFF. CDR3 nucleotide sequence: TGTGCCAGCAGCCTCGGGTGGGTGGACACTGAAGCTTTCTTT. Looking up the rest from reference TRBV5-4 and TRBJ1-1 gives the full variable domain: ETGVTQSPTHLIKTRGQQVTLRCSSQSGHNTVSWYQQALGQGPQFIFQYYREEENGRGNFPPRFSGLQFPNYSSELNVNALELDDSALYLCASSLGWVDTEAFFGQGTRLTVV.

The chain employs TRBV9 and TRBJ2-7, with a possible D match to TRBD1 (6 bases). This CDR3 has 14 residues. Trimming took 0 bases from V and 7 from J, leaving 14 bases between them. Germline assignment: CDR1 SGDLS and CDR2 YYNGEE. CDR3 in amino acids: CASSVGPARGEQYF. Written as DNA, the CDR3 is TGTGCCAGCAGCGTAGGGCCGGCCAGGGGAGAGCAGTACTTC.

The chain combines TRBV2 with TRBJ2-1; D unclear. The V and J ends lost 2 bases and 7 bases respectively, with 6 bases between them. The CDR3 consists of 12 residues. Germline V gives CDR1 SNHLY, CDR2 FYNNEI. The CDR3, as DNA: TGTGCCAGCAGTGAACCCCTTAATGAGCAGTTCTTC. It is translated as CASSEPLNEQFF.

The CDR3 DNA sequence: TGTGCCAGCGGCGCTCCGACACCTCAAGAGACCCAGTACTTC. Translation: CASGAPTPQETQYF. V is TRBV6-1 and J is TRBJ2-5; D is unresolved. V was clipped by 8 bases and J by 2 bases, with 15 bases between them. Looked up from germline, CDR1 is MNHNS and CDR2 is SASEGT. CDR3 size: 14 residues.

The chain joins TRBV19 to TRBJ1-1; possibly TRBD1 for D (6 bases). Deletions cut 6 bases from V and 1 base from J, with 9 bases between. From germline, CDR1 is LNHDA and CDR2 SQIVND (reference sequence). The CDR3 is made up of 13 amino acids. Written as DNA, the CDR3 is TGTGCCAGTAGCTGGACAGAGAACACTGAAGCTTTCTTT. This codes for CASSWTENTEAFF.

The V gene is TRBV10-2, the J gene TRBJ2-7; unclear D gene. This CDR3 contains 15 residues. V shed 2 bases and J shed 0 bases, with 11 bases lying between them. Germline V gene sequence: CDR1 WSHSY, CDR2 SAAADI. In nucleotides, the CDR3 is TGCGCCAGCAGTGAGAGTGGGTCGAGCTCCTACGAGCAGTACTTC. Translating gives CASSESGSSSYEQYF.

The V and J genes are TRBV10-3 and TRBJ1-2; D remains ambiguous. This CDR3 region has 12 residues. The germline V gene has CDR1 ENHRY and CDR2 SYGVKD. Trimming shortened V by 0 bases and J by 9 bases, and 8 bases separated the two germline ends. CDR3 sequence: CAISESTRSYTF. CDR3 nucleotide sequence: TGTGCCATCAGTGAGTCTACAAGGAGCTACACCTTC.

This rearrangement joins TRBV2 to TRBJ1-1, with 10 bases matching TRBD1. The V and J ends lost 10 bases and 3 bases, in that order; junction bases with no gene match: 5. Per the germline V gene, CDR1 is SNHLY and CDR2 is FYNNEI. The CDR3 runs 13 residues. In DNA form, the CDR3 reads TGTGCCAATCCGGGACAGGGGCACACTGAAGCTTTCTTT. The encoded protein is CANPGQGHTEAFF.

The gene calls are TRBV19 and TRBJ2-6, with D possibly TRBD1 on 6 matching bases. V was clipped by 2 bases and J by 2 bases, with 7 bases between them. The CDR3 runs 15 residues. Looked up from germline, CDR1 is LNHDA and CDR2 is SQIVND (reference sequence). The chain's CDR3 is CASSIQGTGANVLTF. CDR3 DNA: TGTGCCAGTAGTATACAGGGGACTGGGGCCAACGTCCTGACTTTC.